This T cell receptor beta chain was obtained from a study of shared clonotypes between healthy human individuals. About the study: Donors had three CD4 naive, three CD4 memory, two CD8 naive and one CD8 memory plate apiece. Whole-study findings and limits: Naive CD4 clonotype sharing across a few donors was 4.5% to 6%. Memory subsets generally showed lower estimated richness than naive subsets.

A split of CD4+ cells into CD45RA+ naive and CD45RA-negative memory subsets was performed. CDR1 and CDR2 (germline): ENHRY, SYGVKD. CDR3 size: 14 residues. V lost 7 bases to trimming and J lost 0 bases, with 10 bases between them. Measured with immunoSEQ multiplex PCR; TCRdb has only the in-frame clones, and not every one. The sample consists of around 750,000 clones, over 65% of them appearing once. With respect to this clone: As yet, its antigen is unknown.

The chain carries TRBV10-3 and TRBJ2-1; no clear D gene. This receptor was obtained from a woman aged 25 to 39 in good health. Sequenced sample: memory CD4+ T cells sorted from blood. Stated subset: CD45RA-negative fraction. This CDR3 is CAIKVKSSYNEQFF. CDR3 bases: TGTGCCATCAAAGTGAAGAGCTCCTACAATGAGCAGTTCTTC.